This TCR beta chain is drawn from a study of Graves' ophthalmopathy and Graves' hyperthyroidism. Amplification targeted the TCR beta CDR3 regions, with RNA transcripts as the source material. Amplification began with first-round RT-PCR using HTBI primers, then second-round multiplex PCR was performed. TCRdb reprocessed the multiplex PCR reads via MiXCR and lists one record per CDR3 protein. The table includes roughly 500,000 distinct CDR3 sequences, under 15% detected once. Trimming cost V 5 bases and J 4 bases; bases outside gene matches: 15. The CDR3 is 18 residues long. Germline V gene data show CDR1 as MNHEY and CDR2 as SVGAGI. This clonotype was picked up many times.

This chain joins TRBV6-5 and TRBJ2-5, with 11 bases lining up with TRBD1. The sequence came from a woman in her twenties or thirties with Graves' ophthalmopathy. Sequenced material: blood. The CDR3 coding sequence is TGTGCCAGCAGTACCGAGGAATCGGGACAGGGGGTAATAGAGACCCAGTACTTC. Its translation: CASSTEESGQGVIETQYF.